Each of the 9 T cell receptor beta chains below was sequenced from the same sample in a study of T-cell memory formation after mild COVID-19. TCRdb reprocessed the 5' RACE reads with MiXCR, giving one entry per CDR3 protein. The data hold nearly 250,000 distinct CDR3 sequences, with 15% observed a single time. Material for sequencing was PBMCs or a T cell subset sorted from them (not recorded which). All receptors derive from an adult woman who had mild COVID-19 (a few samples of this study predate the infection). Cell type and time point are not known.

This clonotype was counted a few times. The genes are TRBV5-1 and TRBJ2-3; 7 bases line up with TRBD2. CDR1 is SGHRS, CDR2 YFSETQ, per germline. V lost 3 bases, J lost 5 bases, and 9 bases stayed unmatched. The CDR3 loop spans 15 amino acids. The CDR3 protein is CASSSNGGNRDTQYF. CDR3 DNA sequence: TGCGCCAGCAGCTCGAACGGGGGGAATAGAGATACGCAGTATTTT.

The chain employs TRBV29-1 and TRBJ2-1; tentative D call: TRBD1 (6 bases). Per the germline V gene, CDR1 is SQVTM and CDR2 is ANQGSEA. The CDR3 sequence is 14 residues long. The V end lost 8 bases, the J end lost 0 bases, and 14 bases lay between the germline ends. CDR3 amino acids: CSKKQGSSYNEQFF. In nucleotides, the CDR3 is TGCAGCAAGAAGCAGGGGAGCTCCTACAATGAGCAGTTCTTC.

The chain couples TRBV12-3 or TRBV12-4 to TRBJ1-2, with TRBD1 matching 9 bases. This CDR3 is 13 amino acids long. Trimming removed 7 bases from V and 8 bases from J; junction bases left unmatched: 8. CDR3: CASNLGTGMGYTF. The CDR3 nucleotides are TGTGCCAGCAACCTTGGGACAGGGATGGGCTACACCTTC.

V usage is TRBV20-1 and J usage is TRBJ1-2; TRBD1 aligns across 7 bases. Germline values: CDR1 DFQATT, CDR2 SNEGSKA (reference sequence). Trimming at V came to 3 bases and at J to 2 bases, leaving 18 bases not matched to a gene. The CDR3 runs to 18 residues. CDR3 in amino acids: CSASGVEITTGRNYGYTF. CDR3 sequence (DNA): TGCAGTGCTAGTGGCGTCGAGATAACGACAGGGAGAAACTATGGCTACACCTTC.

This clonotype was found a few times. The V call is TRBV10-3, the J call TRBJ2-3; tentative D call: TRBD2 (5 bases). Trimming took 5 bases from V and 0 from J, leaving 9 bases between them. The V gene's germline CDR1 is ENHRY and CDR2 SYGVKD. This CDR3 is built from 14 residues. The CDR3 coding sequence is TGTGCCATCAGTTTGACGGGGAGCACAGATACGCAGTATTTT. Amino acids: CAISLTGSTDTQYF.

CDR3 protein: CAISTATNYGYTF. The CDR3 bases are TGTGCCATTTCGACAGCAACTAACTATGGCTACACCTTC. This rearrangement joins TRBV10-3 to TRBJ1-2, with a possible D match to TRBD1 (5 bases). V gave up 9 bases and J gave up 0 bases, with 11 bases separating them. The CDR3 loop spans 13 amino acids. Germline V gene sequence: CDR1 ENHRY, CDR2 SYGVKD.

This clonotype was counted between two and nine times. The V call is TRBV15, the J call TRBJ2-6, with 11 bases lining up with TRBD1. Looked up from germline, CDR1 is LNHNV and CDR2 is YYDKDF (reference sequence). The CDR3 contains 19 residues. Trimming at V came to 3 bases and at J to 0 bases, leaving 7 bases not matched to a gene. The CDR3 DNA reads as TGTGCCACCAGCAGGGACAGGGGGCGCTTTTCCTCTGGGGCCAACGTCCTGACTTTC. This sequence encodes CATSRDRGRFSSGANVLTF.

The chain couples TRBV12-3 or TRBV12-4 to TRBJ1-2; TRBD1 matches at 7 bases. CDR3 length: 15 residues. V shed 3 bases and J 4 bases; nucleotides not matched to a gene: 8. The CDR3 spells CASSFRRGQGYGYTF. As DNA, the CDR3 is TGTGCCAGCAGTTTTCGGAGGGGGCAAGGCTATGGCTACACCTTC.

This clonotype was recorded many times. This sequence joins TRBV5-1 and TRBJ2-3, with 15 bases identical to TRBD2. The J segment lost 2 bases and the V segment lost 4 bases, leaving 11 bases of the junction unmatched. This CDR3 is built from 19 residues. Germline-derived CDR1 and CDR2 are SGHRS and YFSETQ. CDR3 region: CASSLSGLAGGGHTDTQYF. The CDR3 DNA sequence: TGCGCCAGCAGCCTGAGCGGACTAGCGGGAGGGGGCCACACAGATACGCAGTATTTT. Supplemented by reference TRBV5-1 and TRBJ2-3, the full variable domain reads KAGVTQTPRYLIKTRGQQVTLSCSPISGHRSVSWYQQTPGQGLQFLFEYFSETQRNKGNFPGRFSGRQFSNSRSEMNVSTLELGDSALYLCASSLSGLAGGGHTDTQYFGPGTRLTVL.